This T cell receptor (beta chain) was retrieved from a study of tumor and adjacent non-tumor tissue in lung cancer (dated by TCRdb to the late 2010s). Concerning the study at large: The cohort included more than 9 adenocarcinoma, 2 squamous cell carcinoma and 1 small cell lung cancer patients. The approximately 15 patients were aged about 30 to 76 years, included around 10 men and 5 women, and had TNM stage I to III disease. Sequencing produced 130,000,000 or so productive TCRbeta reads in total, an average of about 4.17 million reads per sample. Using bulk TCRbeta repertoires from under 18 lung cancer patients, the study set lung tumor tissue side by side with matched distant non-tumor lung tissue. More than 25 paired specimens, one tumor and one normal lung sample per patient, were profiled by TCRbeta CDR3 sequencing. Overall study results and their limits: Only roughly 16 patients were included in the cohort, and the need for larger samples and more detailed clinical data was noted by the authors. Neither the sequencing platform nor unique molecular identifiers are named or mentioned anywhere in the methods. Because peripheral blood was not sequenced, blood TCRbeta repertoires in the lung cancer patients of the study were not examined. A significantly larger cumulative share of the repertoire was made up by the top 100 clones in normal lung than in tumor tissue. Younger patients had significantly higher TCR diversity, and higher tumor TCR diversity was associated with shorter overall and disease-free survival. Tumor tissue showed significantly higher TCR diversity (inverse Simpson) than normal lung tissue, at around 450 vs 150 (P = 0.0075, Mann-Whitney U test).

The CDR1 and CDR2 encoded by the germline V gene are MNHEY and SVGAGI. The CDR3 measures 14 amino acids from cysteine to phenylalanine. The CDR3 DNA has 42 bases and is translated from base 1. RNA was extracted from bulk unsorted tissue and checked for quality with a NanoDrop ND-1000 and an Agilent 2100. Donors were newly diagnosed lung cancer patients admitted for thoracic surgery in China between August and November 2014, without prior chemotherapy. Anyone who had undergone radiotherapy or chemotherapy before, or who had another cancer at the same time, was left out of the study. Pieces of surgical tissue measuring roughly 1-2.3 cm3 were kept in RNAlater solution and stored at -80 degrees C until use. Remarks on this clonotype: Its antigen remains undetermined. A read error may account for a junction end that differs from germline.

Preparation of the library involved multiplex PCR. The data were produced on an Illumina HiSeq 2500. TCRbeta libraries were built by three rounds of nested PCR using primers (Table S4), following protocols modified from ARM-PCR. Before sequencing, PCR products of 200-500 bp were cut from the gel and purified using the QIAquick gel extraction kit. Turning to the authors' computational methods: Trimmomatic was used to clean the reads, FLASH merged the cleaned reads into complete CDR3 sequences, and MiTCR assigned the sequences to V(D)J germline segments. Clonal diversity was computed as the inverse Simpson's index with VDJtools. A read counted as productive if the sequence was in-frame and lacked a premature stop codon. Using fastp at Q25 and MiXCR, TCRdb reprocessed the public reads and kept productive beta chains. Every distinct CDR3 protein forms one entry, paired with its most common genes and DNA. What appears here as the V and J calls and clone size reflects TCRdb's work, not the paper's. The sample table contains 70,000 to 90,000 distinct CDR3 sequences; only one count was recorded for roughly 73% of them. The ten biggest clones cover more than 10% of the sample.

The clonotype comes from a woman aged 45-59 years with non-small cell lung cancer. Recombination joined TRBV6-5 with TRBJ1-1; the D gene is possibly TRBD1, with 6 bases matching. The sequenced sample was lung tumor tissue. The nucleotide sequence is TGTGCCATCAGCTTGCGGGGGGGGGGCACTGAGGCTTTCTTT. Translated, it reads CAISLRGGGTEAFF.